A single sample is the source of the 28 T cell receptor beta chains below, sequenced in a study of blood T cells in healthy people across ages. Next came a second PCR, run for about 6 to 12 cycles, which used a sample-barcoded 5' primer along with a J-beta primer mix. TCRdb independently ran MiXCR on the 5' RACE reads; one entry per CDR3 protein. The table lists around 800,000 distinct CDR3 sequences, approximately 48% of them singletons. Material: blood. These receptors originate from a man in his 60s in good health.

The CDR3 sequence is CASSQDSWHQGSEDGYTF. The CDR3 DNA reads TGTGCCAGCAGCCAAGATTCCTGGCATCAGGGGTCTGAAGATGGCTACACCTTC. The chain links TRBV4-2 to TRBJ1-2, with D maybe TRBD1 (6 bases). The CDR3 is made up of 18 amino acids. Trimming removed 0 bases at V and 6 bases at J, with 23 bases between. In germline, CDR1 is LGHNA, CDR2 YNFKEQ.

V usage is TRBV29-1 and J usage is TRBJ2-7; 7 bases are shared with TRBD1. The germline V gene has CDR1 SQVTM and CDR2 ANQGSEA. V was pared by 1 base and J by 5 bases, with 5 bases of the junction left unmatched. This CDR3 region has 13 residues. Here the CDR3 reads CSVEGTGVNEQYF. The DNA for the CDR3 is TGCAGCGTTGAAGGAACAGGGGTAAACGAGCAGTACTTC.

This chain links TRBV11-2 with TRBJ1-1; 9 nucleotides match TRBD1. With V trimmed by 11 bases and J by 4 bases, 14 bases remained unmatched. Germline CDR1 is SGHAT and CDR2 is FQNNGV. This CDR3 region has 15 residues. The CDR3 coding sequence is TGTGCCTGCCGACCGGGACAGGGAGCAGGCACTGAAGCTTTCTTT. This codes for CACRPGQGAGTEAFF. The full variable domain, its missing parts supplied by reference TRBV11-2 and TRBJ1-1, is EAGVAQSPRYKIIEKRQSVAFWCNPISGHATLYWYQQILGQGPKLLIQFQNNGVVDDSQLPKDRFSAERLKGVDSTLKIQPAKLEDSAVYLCACRPGQGAGTEAFFGQGTRLTVV.

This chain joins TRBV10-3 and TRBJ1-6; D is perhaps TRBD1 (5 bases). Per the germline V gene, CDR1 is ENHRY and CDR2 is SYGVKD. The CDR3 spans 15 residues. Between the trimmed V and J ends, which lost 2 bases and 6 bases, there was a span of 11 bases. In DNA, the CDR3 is TGTGCCATCAGTGAGCAGGCAGGGTCTAATTCACCCCTCCACTTT. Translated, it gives CAISEQAGSNSPLHF.

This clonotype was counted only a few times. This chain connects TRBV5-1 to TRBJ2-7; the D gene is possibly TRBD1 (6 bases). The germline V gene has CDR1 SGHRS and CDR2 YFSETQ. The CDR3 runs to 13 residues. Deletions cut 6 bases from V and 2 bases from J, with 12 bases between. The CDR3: CASKWDITYEQYF. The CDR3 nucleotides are TGCGCCAGCAAATGGGACATCACCTACGAGCAGTACTTC.

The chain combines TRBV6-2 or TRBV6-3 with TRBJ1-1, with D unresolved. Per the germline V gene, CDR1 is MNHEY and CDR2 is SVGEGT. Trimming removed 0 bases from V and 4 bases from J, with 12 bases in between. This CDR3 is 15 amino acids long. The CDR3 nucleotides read TGTGCCAGCAGTTACTCGAGCCGGGGTGCCACTGAAGCTTTCTTT. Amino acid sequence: CASSYSSRGATEAFF.

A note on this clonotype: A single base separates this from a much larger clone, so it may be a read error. DNA for the CDR3: TGCAGCGTTGAAGTCAATGAGCAGTACTTC. Translation: CSVEVNEQYF. This chain connects TRBV29-1 to TRBJ2-1; D is unclear. The last part of the DNA fits TRBJ2-7 better; the J call may be wrong. There are 10 residues in the CDR3. From germline, CDR1 is SQVTM and CDR2 ANQGSEA.

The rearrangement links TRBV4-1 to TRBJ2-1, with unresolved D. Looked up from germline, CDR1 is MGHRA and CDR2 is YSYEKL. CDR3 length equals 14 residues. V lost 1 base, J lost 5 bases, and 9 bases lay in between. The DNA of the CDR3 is TGCGCCAGCAGCCAAGGGACCTGGAACAATGAGCAGTTCTTC. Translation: CASSQGTWNNEQFF.

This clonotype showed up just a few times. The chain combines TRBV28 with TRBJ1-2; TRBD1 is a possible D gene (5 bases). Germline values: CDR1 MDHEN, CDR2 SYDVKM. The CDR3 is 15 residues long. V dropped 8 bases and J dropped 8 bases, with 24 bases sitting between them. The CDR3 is CASVGGFTGVGGYTF. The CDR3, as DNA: TGTGCCAGCGTGGGGGGTTTTACGGGGGTCGGAGGCTACACCTTC.

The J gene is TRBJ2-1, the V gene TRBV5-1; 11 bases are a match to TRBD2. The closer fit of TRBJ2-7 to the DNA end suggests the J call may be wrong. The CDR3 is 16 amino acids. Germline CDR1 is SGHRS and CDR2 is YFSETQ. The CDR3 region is CASSLQLAGDYNEQYF. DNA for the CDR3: TGCGCCAGCAGCTTGCAACTAGCGGGGGACTACAATGAGCAGTACTTC.

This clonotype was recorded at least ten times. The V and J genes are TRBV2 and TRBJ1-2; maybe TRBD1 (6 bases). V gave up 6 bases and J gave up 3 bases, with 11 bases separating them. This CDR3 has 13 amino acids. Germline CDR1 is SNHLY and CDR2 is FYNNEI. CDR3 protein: CASREGEDYGYTF. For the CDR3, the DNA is TGTGCCAGCAGGGAGGGGGAGGACTATGGCTACACCTTC.

The CDR3: CATRDSGANVLTF. In nucleotides, the CDR3 is TGTGCCACCAGGGACTCTGGGGCCAACGTCCTGACTTTC. V gene TRBV25-1 combines with J gene TRBJ2-6; perhaps TRBD1 as D (5 bases). Germline V lookup: CDR1 MGHDK, CDR2 SYGVNS. Trimming removed 10 bases at V and 0 bases at J, with 7 bases between. The length of the CDR3 is 13 residues.

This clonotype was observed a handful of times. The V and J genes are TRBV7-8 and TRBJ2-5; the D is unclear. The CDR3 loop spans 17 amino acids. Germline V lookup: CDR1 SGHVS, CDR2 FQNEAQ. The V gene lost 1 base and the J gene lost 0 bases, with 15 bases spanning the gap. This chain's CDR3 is CASSLVGPFRDQETQYF. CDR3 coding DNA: TGTGCCAGCAGCTTAGTGGGCCCTTTTAGGGACCAAGAGACCCAGTACTTC.

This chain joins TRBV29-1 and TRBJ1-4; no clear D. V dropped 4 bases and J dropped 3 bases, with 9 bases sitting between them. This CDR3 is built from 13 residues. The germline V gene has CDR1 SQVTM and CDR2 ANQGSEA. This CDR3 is CSVVFSANEKLFF. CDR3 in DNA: TGCAGCGTTGTCTTCAGCGCTAATGAAAAACTGTTTTTT.

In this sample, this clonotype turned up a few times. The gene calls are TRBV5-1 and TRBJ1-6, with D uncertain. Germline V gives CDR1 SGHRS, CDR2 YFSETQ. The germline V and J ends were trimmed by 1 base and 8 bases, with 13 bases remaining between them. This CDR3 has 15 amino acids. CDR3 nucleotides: TGCGCCAGCAGCTTGAGCGGGTTCCAAGATTCACCCCTCCACTTT. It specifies CASSLSGFQDSPLHF.

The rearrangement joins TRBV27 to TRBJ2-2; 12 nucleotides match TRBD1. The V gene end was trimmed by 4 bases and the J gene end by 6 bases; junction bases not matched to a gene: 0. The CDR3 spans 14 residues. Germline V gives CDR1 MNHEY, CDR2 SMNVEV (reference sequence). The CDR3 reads CASSWDRGPGELFF. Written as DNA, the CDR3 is TGTGCCAGCAGTTGGGACAGGGGGCCCGGGGAGCTGTTTTTT.

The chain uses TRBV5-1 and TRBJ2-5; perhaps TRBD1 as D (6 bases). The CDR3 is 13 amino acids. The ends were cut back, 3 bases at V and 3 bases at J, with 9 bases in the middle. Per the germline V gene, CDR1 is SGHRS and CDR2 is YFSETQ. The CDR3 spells CASSWDIEETQYF. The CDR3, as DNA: TGCGCCAGCAGCTGGGACATTGAAGAGACCCAGTACTTC.

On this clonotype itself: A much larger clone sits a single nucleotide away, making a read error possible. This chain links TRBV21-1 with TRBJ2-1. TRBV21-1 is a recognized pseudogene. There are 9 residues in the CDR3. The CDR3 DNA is TGTGCCAGCAGCTGTTTTCGGTTCTTC. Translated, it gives CASSCFRFF.

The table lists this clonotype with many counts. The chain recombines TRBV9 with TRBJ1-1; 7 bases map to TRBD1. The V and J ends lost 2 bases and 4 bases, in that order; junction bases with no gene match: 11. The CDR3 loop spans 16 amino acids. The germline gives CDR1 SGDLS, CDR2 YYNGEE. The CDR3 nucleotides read TGTGCCAGCAGCGTCTCGGACAGGTCAGTCCTCACTGAAGCTTTCTTT. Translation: CASSVSDRSVLTEAFF.

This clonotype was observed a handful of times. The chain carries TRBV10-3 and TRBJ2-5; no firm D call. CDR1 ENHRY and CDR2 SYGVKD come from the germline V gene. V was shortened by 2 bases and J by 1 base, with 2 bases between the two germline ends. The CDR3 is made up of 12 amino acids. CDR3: CAISEPQETQYF. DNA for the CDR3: TGTGCCATCAGTGAGCCCCAAGAGACCCAGTACTTC.

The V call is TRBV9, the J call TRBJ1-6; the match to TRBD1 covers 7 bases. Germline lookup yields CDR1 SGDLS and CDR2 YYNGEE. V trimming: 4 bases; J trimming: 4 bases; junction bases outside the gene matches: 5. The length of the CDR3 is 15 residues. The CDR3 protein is CASSQGTAYNSPLHF. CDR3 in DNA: TGTGCCAGCAGCCAAGGGACAGCTTATAATTCACCCCTCCACTTT.

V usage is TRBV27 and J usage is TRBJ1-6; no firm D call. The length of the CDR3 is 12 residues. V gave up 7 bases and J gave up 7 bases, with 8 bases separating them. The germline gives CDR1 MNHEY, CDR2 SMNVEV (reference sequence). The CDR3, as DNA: TGTGCCAGCAAGGTATCAAATTCACCCCTCCACTTT. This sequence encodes CASKVSNSPLHF.

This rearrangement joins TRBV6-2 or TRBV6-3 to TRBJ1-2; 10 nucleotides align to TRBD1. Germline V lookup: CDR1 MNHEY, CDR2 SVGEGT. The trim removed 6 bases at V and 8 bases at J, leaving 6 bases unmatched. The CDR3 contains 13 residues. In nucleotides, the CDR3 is TGTGCCAGCAGATCCGGGACAGGGGTAGGCTACACCTTC. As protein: CASRSGTGVGYTF.

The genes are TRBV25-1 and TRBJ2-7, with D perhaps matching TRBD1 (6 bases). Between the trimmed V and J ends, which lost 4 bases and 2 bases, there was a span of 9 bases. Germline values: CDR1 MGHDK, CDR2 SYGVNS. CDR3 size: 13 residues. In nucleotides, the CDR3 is TGTGCCAGCAGTGGATGGACAGCCTACGAGCAGTACTTC. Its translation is CASSGWTAYEQYF.

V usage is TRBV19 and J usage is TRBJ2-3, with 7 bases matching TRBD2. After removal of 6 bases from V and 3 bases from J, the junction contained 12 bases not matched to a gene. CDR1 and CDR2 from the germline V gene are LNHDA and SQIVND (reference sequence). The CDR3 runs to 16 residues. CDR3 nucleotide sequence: TGTGCCAGTAGGGCCCGGGGACTAACTTCGACAGATACGCAGTATTTT. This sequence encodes CASRARGLTSTDTQYF.

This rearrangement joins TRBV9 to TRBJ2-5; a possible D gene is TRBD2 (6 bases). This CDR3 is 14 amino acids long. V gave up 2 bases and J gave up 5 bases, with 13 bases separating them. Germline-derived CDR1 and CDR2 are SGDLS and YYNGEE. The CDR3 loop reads CASSVTSSWETQYF. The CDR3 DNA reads TGTGCCAGCAGCGTCACTAGCTCCTGGGAGACCCAGTACTTC.

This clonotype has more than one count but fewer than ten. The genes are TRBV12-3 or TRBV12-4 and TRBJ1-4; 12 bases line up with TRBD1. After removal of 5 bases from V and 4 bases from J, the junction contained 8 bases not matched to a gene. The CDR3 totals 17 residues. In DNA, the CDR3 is TGTGCCAGCAGTCCTGGGACAGGGGGCGAAATTAATGAAAAACTGTTTTTT. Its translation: CASSPGTGGEINEKLFF.

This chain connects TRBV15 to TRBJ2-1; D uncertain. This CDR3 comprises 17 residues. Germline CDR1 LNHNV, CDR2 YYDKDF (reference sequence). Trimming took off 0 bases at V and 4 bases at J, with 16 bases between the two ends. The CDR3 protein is CATSRDDRDPRYNEQFF. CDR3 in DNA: TGTGCCACCAGCAGAGATGATCGAGATCCTCGGTACAATGAGCAGTTCTTC.